This T cell receptor (beta chain) appears in the sequencing data of a study of identical twins (dated by TCRdb to about 2016). Notes on the research overall: The study deep-sequenced TCR alpha and beta repertoires from monozygotic twins, unrelated adults of various ages and cord blood to test whether fetal clonotypes persist. Replicate twin experiments were performed at different times using different library preparation protocols to rule out contamination.

This clonotype was counted only a few times. The target of this receptor is not known. The sample holds no much larger clone one base away, and base qualities are not on file. Every donor was a healthy Caucasian. The twin cohort comprised three pairs of female monozygotic twins, all aged about 18 to 30 years. Positive isolation kits from Invitrogen were used to isolate CD4+ and CD8+ T cell populations. Receptors were amplified or captured by 5' RACE. Sequencing was carried out with an Illumina HiSeq 2000. A universal primer binding site was introduced by template switching, and a unique molecular identifier was present in the final cDNA, enabling accurate counting of TCR cDNA molecules. First-strand cDNA for TCR alpha and beta chains was synthesized from specific primers in the conserved constant-segment region. To control for contamination, each cDNA library was double barcoded with a SMART-Mk sample barcode plus Illumina barcodes. Two successive PCR steps introduced TruSeq adapter sequences along with Illumina sample barcodes. Sequencing of the TCR alpha and beta cDNA libraries was done on the Illumina HiSeq platform using custom primers. Turning to the authors' computational methods: MiGEC processed the raw reads to extract unique molecular identifiers, while MiXCR was used to determine the CDR3 positions. Recombination models were inferred per individual with the repgenHMM and IGoR tools using an EM algorithm. The tcR package in R was used for shared clonotype analysis, with sharing normalized by the product of cloneset sizes. Out-of-frame nonproductive sequences were analyzed to study raw recombination free of thymic and clonal selection effects. TCRdb applied fastp at Q25 and MiXCR to the public reads, then kept only in-frame beta chains. Each entry merges the rows of one CDR3 protein and shows their most common DNA and genes. TCRdb's processing, not the authors', yielded these V and J calls. This sample comprises 500,000 or so distinct CDR3 sequences, less than 25% of them detected only once. Around 0.9% of the sample is taken by the ten largest.

The CDR3 numbers 12 residues from cysteine through phenylalanine. The CDR3 DNA has 36 bases and is translated from base 1. V is shortened by 7 bases, J by 0 bases, and the region joining them spans 8 bases. Via the germline V gene (reference sequence), CDR1 is DFQATT and CDR2 SNEGSKA. Results the study describes overall, beyond this receptor: Fewer insertions were carried by abundant cord blood beta clonotypes; a weaker similar trend was observed in young adult naive repertoires, while no such trend was observed in memory repertoires. Conclusions relied on cross-sectional statistical analysis, since the same donors could not be followed over many years. Zero-insertion analyses could be partly confounded by invariant T cells such as MAIT and iNKT, although diverse VJ usage argued against such confounding for most clonotypes. A weaker excess of twin sharing was found in beta out-of-frame sequences because the signal-to-noise ratio was lowered by fewer shared sequences. Recombination models systematically underestimated out-of-frame TCR alpha sharing in monozygotic twins but agreed with sharing between unrelated individuals. Out-of-frame TCR alpha sequences shared between twins showed an excess of low generation-probability sequences compared with coincidental sharing between unrelated individuals.

This sample also appeared in a second study, on T cells expressing NK-cell markers. The second publication reports: In sorted CD3+CD56+NKG2C+, CD3+CD56+NKG2C- and CD3+CD56-NKG2C+ T-cell subsets from several donors, TCR beta-chain repertoires were profiled. Among the eight sequenced donors, only one was HCMV-seronegative, while the other seven were HCMV-seropositive. To restrict sorting to alphabetaTCR-expressing T cells, an anti-gammadeltaTCR antibody was added in several experiments. In six donors, the dominant CD3+CD56+NKG2C+ clonotypes were among the top 10 CD8+ clonotypes and accounted for about 1.0-7.5% of CD8+ T cells. Those dominant clonotypes were again the most abundant among CD3+CD56-NKG2C+ cells in four donors, at about 28.3-65%. Whether the expanded NKG2C-expressing T cell clones were specific for HCMV antigens was left unclear. The eight sequenced donors were randomly selected healthy volunteers, three men and five women. HCMV serostatus was determined by detecting HCMV-specific IgG in serum with a commercial ELISA kit. MIGEC was used to demultiplex reads and group reads by UMI, and MiTCR was used to assemble and quantify clonotypes. Only TCR cDNA sequences supported by at least two reads were kept to exclude erroneous sequences. Downstream repertoire analysis used the tcR package, and clonotypes were matched across fractions by CDR3 nucleotide sequence plus V segment. VDJmatch was used to annotate antigen specificity against VDJdb, with one amino acid substitution in CDR3 permitted.

Sequenced input: CD4+ T cells sorted from blood. This receptor chain uses TRBV20-1 and TRBJ2-3; TRBD1 is a weak D gene call, 5 bases matching. The receptor's source is a woman between 18 and 29 years old in good health. The bases are TGCAGTGGACAGACCAGCACAGATACGCAGTATTTT. It translates to CSGQTSTDTQYF.